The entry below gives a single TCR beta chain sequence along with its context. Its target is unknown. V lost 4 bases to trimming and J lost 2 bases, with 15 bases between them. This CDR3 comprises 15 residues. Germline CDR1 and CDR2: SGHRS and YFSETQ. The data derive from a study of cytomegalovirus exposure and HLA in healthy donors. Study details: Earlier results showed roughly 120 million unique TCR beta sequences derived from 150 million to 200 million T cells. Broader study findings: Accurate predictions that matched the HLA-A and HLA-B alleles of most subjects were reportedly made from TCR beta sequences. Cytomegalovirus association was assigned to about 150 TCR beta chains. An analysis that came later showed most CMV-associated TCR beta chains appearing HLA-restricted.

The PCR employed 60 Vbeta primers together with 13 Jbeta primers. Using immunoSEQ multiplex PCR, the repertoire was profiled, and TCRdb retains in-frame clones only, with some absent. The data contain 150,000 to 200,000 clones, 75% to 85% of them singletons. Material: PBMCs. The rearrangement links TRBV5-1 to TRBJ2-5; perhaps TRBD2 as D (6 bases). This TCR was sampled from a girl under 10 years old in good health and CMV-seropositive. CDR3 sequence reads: CASSVGTPPQETQYF. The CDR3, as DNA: TGCGCCAGCAGCGTCGGGACTCCTCCTCAAGAGACCCAGTACTTC.